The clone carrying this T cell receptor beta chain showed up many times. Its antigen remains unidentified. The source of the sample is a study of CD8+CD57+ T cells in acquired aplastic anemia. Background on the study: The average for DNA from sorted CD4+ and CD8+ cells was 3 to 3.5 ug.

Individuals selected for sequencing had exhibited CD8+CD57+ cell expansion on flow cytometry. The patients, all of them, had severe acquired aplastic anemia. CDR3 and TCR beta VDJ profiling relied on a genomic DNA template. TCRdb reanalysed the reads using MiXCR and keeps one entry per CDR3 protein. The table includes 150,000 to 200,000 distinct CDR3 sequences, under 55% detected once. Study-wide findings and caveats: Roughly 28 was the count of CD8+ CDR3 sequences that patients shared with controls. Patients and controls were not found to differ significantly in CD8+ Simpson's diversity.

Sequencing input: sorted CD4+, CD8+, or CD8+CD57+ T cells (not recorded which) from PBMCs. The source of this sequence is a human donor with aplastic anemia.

The CDR3 coding sequence is TGTGCCAGCAGCCCCGAGGGGGGACTACGGCAGCAGTTCTTC. Residues: CASSPEGGLRQQFF. This rearrangement joins TRBV11-2 to TRBJ2-1, with D tentatively TRBD2 (7 bases). The germline CDR1 and CDR2 sequences are SGHAT and FQNNGV. This CDR3 region has 14 residues. Deletions cut 5 bases from V and 11 bases from J, with 19 bases between.